Sequencing of this T cell receptor beta chain was carried out in a study of regulatory T cells in long-lasting Graves disease. For the study at large: Patients with new Graves' disease had used antithyroid drugs below 3 months. General study points: Persistent disease was associated with favored TRBV28 usage and with favored use of TRBJ1-2 and TRBJ2-5.

Arm-PCR of CDR3 regions and iRepertoire HTBI primers were used to build TCR beta libraries. TCRdb processed the multiplex PCR reads anew with MiXCR; each CDR3 protein has one entry. This table holds 400,000 to 500,000 distinct CDR3 sequences, approximately 15% found once. Germline V gene data show CDR1 as LGHDT and CDR2 as YNNKEL (reference sequence). J was trimmed by 1 base and V by 5 bases; bases with no gene match: 6. The CDR3 is made up of 16 amino acids. Time point noted: newly diagnosed GD, antithyroid drugs for less than 3 months. PBMC RNA was the source of the TCR library. This clonotype was recorded at least ten times. Its antigen is currently unknown. The sample was also reused in another study, on T cells in Graves' hyperthyroidism and ophthalmopathy. As that report states: Researchers defined stable Graves' hyperthyroidism as no ophthalmopathy progression within 18 months. A first-round RT-PCR of the TCR CDR3 used the HTBI primer set.

Sequencing used peripheral blood mononuclear cells (PBMCs), obtained at new diagnosis, from a patient treated with antithyroid drugs. This chain joins TRBV3-1 and TRBJ2-1, with 9 positions matching TRBD2. The sequence was collected from a woman between 50 and 59 years old with Graves disease. The CDR3 loop is CASSERLAVSYNEQFF. The CDR3 DNA reads as TGTGCCAGCAGCGAACGACTAGCGGTATCCTACAATGAGCAGTTCTTC.